This TCR beta chain was captured by sequencing in a study of neurological immune-mediated disorders. The CDR3 loop spans 15 amino acids. Per the germline V gene, CDR1 is LGHDT and CDR2 is YNNKEL (reference sequence). The V segment lost 1 base and the J segment 12 bases; nucleotides outside the gene matches: 10. In its sample, this clonotype was seen many times. Via MiXCR, TCRdb re-called the 5' RACE reads, giving one row per CDR3 protein. The sample has around 83,000 distinct CDR3 sequences, 13% to 15% seen once. The chain couples TRBV3-1 to TRBJ1-2; 11 bases map to TRBD1. The clonotype was recovered from a woman aged 45-59 years in good health. Sample: PBMCs. The CDR3 loop reads CASSQGTDRGRDHTF. The CDR3 coding sequence is TGTGCCAGCAGCCAAGGAACGGACAGGGGGCGAGACCACACCTTC. Full variable domain (outside the CDR3, taken from reference TRBV3-1 and TRBJ1-2): DTAVSQTPKYLVTQMGNDKSIKCEQNLGHDTMYWYKQDSKKFLKIMFSYNNKELIINETVPNRFSPKSPDKAHLNLHINSLELGDSAVYFCASSQGTDRGRDHTFGSGTRLTVV.